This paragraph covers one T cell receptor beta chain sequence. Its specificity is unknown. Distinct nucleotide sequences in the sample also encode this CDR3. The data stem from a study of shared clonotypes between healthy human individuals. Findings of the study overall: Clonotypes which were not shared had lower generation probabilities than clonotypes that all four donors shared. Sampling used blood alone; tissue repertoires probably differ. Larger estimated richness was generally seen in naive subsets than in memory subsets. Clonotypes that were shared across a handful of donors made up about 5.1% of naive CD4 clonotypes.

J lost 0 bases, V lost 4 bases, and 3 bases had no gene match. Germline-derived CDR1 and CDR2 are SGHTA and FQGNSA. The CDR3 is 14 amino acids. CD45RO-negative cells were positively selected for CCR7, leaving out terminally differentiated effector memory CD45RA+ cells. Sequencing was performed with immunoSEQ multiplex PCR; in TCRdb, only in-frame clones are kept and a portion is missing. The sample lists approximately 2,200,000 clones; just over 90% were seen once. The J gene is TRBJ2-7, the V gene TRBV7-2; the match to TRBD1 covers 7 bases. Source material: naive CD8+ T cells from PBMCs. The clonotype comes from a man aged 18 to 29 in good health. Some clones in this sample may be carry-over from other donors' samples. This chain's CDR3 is CASSSDRSSYEQYF. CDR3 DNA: TGTGCCAGCAGCTCGGACAGGAGCTCCTACGAGCAGTACTTC.